The clone carrying this TCR beta chain was seen repeatedly, ten times or more. The target antigen is unknown. This specimen belongs to a study of naive and memory T cell subsets. This CDR3 comprises 12 residues. Germline V gives CDR1 DFQATT, CDR2 SNEGSKA (reference sequence). V lost 6 bases and J 4 bases, leaving 12 bases between the germline ends. Study-wide results and limits: Findings for naive and memory subsets could not be checked against ground truth. In naive cells, over 95% of TCR sequences were seen only once. Activation and differentiation may alter RNA-based TCR counts.

The beta constant-region primer was an equimolar mix of two oligonucleotides covering TRBC1 and TRBC2. TCRdb re-called the UMI-ligation and nested PCR reads with MiXCR, one entry per CDR3 protein. The repertoire holds about 85,000 distinct CDR3 sequences, with around 12% as singletons. From the second PCR step, alpha and beta chains were amplified apart. The clonotype comes from a human donor in good health. The J gene is TRBJ2-5, the V gene TRBV20-1; no definite D call. The sample was central memory CD4+ T cells from blood. Written as DNA, the CDR3 is TGCAGTGCCCGCGACCTAACAGAGACCCAGTACTTC. Its translation is CSARDLTETQYF.